This T cell receptor beta chain originates from a study of T cells after yellow fever vaccination. Study-wide findings and caveats: Most clones from primary vaccination resurfaced after the booster (roughly 96% CD4, less than 90% CD8).

Using its own MiXCR run on the 5' RACE reads, TCRdb lists one record per CDR3 protein. The table has hundreds of thousands of distinct CDR3 sequences, about a fifth seen once; the top ten hold about 16%. The CDR3 loop spans 13 amino acids. V shed 0 bases and J shed 6 bases, with 11 bases lying between them. Germline V lookup: CDR1 DFQATT, CDR2 SNEGSKA (reference sequence). This clonotype came up a few times. Its antigen remains unidentified. This rearrangement joins TRBV20-1 to TRBJ1-2; D is unresolved. This receptor was identified in a young man who received the YFV17D yellow fever vaccine. This sample comprised PBMCs, obtained 21 days after the first yellow fever vaccination. Here the CDR3 reads CSARDLSANGYTF. CDR3 bases: TGCAGTGCTAGAGATCTTTCGGCAAATGGCTACACCTTC.